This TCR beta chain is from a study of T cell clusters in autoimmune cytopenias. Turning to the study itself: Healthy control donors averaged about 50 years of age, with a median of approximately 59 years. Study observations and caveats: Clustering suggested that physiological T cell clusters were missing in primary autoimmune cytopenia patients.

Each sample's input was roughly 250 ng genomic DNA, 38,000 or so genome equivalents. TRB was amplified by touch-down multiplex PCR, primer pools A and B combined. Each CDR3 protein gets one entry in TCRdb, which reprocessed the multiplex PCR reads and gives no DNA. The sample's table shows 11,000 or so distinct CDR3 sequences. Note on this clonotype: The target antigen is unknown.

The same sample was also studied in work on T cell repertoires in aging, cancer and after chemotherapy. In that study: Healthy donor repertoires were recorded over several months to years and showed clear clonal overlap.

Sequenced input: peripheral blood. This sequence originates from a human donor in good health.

CDR3 amino acids: CASSLAGRDEQYF. The gene calls are TRBV11-3 and TRBJ2-7. The germline V gene encodes CDR1 SGHNT and CDR2 YENEEA. The CDR3 sequence is 13 residues long.